This T cell receptor beta chain emerged from a study of blood T cells in healthy people across ages. Then a second PCR, running roughly 7 to 11 cycles, was carried out with a sample-barcoded 5' primer and a J-beta primer mix. TCRdb reanalysed the 5' RACE reads using MiXCR and keeps one entry per CDR3 protein. The sample has about 970,000 distinct CDR3 sequences; roughly 50% are singletons. Germline assignment: CDR1 MGHDK and CDR2 SYGVNS. The CDR3 has 16 residues. J lost 5 bases, V lost 1 base, and 10 bases had no gene match. Sequenced material: blood. This sequence was found in a woman aged 60-75 years in good health. The chain recombines TRBV25-1 with TRBJ2-5; 7 nucleotides agree with TRBD1. CDR3 region: CASSESRQGTHETQYF. As DNA, the CDR3 is TGTGCCAGCAGTGAATCCCGACAGGGAACCCACGAGACCCAGTACTTC.